This T cell receptor beta chain is drawn from a study of blood T cell repertoires in COVID-19. In the study overall: Specimens from acute and convalescent COVID-19 originated in the United States, Italy and Spain. T cells, B-cell-depleted T cells, or PBMCs supplied cDNA or gDNA.

Germline assignment: CDR1 SGDLS and CDR2 YYNGEE. Trimming left V 0 bases short and J 0 bases short, with 6 bases between. This CDR3 has 15 residues. As handled by the study authors: Estimation of nucleated cell counts was performed using reference gene primer amplification. Sequenced by immunoSEQ multiplex PCR; TCRdb stores in-frame clones only, minus some. The D gene and trimming were derived from the DNA, and the V and J assignments and clone size from that table. The table records about 130,000 clones, more than 80% of them present only once. Sequences were obtained from peripheral blood. V is TRBV9 and J is TRBJ2-2, with D uncertain. This clonotype originated in a human donor in a cohort sampled during active COVID-19. CDR3 sequence (DNA): TGTGCCAGCAGCGTAGCTTTTGCGAACACCGGGGAGCTGTTTTTT. It yields the protein CASSVAFANTGELFF.